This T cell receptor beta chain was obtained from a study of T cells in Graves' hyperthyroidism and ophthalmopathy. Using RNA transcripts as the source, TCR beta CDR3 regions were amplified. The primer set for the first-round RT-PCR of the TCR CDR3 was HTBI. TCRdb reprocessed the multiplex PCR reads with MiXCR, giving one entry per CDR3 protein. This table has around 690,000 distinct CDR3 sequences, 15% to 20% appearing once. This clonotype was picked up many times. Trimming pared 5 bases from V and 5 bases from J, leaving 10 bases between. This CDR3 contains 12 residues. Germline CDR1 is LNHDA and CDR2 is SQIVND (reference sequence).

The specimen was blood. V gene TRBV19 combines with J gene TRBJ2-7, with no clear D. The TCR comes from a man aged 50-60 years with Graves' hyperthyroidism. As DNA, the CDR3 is TGTGCCAGTAGTCCTAGGGCGGACGAGCAGTACTTC. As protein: CASSPRADEQYF.